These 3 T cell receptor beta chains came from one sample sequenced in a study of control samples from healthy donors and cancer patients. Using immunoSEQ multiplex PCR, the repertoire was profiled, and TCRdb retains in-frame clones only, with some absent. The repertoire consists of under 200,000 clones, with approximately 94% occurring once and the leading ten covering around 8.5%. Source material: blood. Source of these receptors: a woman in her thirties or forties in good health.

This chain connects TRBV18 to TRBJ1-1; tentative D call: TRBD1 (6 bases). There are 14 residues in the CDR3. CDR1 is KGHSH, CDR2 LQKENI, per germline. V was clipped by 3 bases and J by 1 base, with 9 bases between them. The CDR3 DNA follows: TGTGCCAGCTCACCGACAGGAACGAACACTGAAGCTTTCTTT. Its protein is CASSPTGTNTEAFF.

The CDR3 reads CASSYAQVGYGYTF. CDR3 nucleotides: TGTGCCAGCAGTTACGCACAGGTGGGGTATGGCTACACCTTC. V gene TRBV6-5 combines with J gene TRBJ1-2, with D possibly TRBD1 on 5 matching bases. V lost 2 bases and J 5 bases, leaving 12 bases between the germline ends. The germline V gene has CDR1 MNHEY and CDR2 SVGAGI. The CDR3 runs to 14 residues.

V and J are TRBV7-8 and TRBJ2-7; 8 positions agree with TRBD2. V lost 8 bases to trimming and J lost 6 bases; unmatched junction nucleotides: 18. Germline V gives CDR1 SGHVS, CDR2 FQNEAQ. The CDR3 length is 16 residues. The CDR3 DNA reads TGTGCCAGCTCCCCAGCGGGGGTAGCGGCGTCCGCCGAGCAGTACTTC. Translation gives CASSPAGVAASAEQYF.